This TCR beta chain comes out of a study of cytomegalovirus exposure and HLA in healthy donors. Background on the study: There were several hundred genotyped donors. Of these, roughly 86% fell in the genetic ancestry cluster associated with self-reported Caucasian donors. Study-level points and caveats: There were a few CMV-associated chains whose specificity for CMV antigens was confirmed in vitro. Later analysis demonstrated an association between a missense DCLRE1C variant and TCR beta V- and J-gene trimming.

Investigators did not record CMV serostatus for this donor. This clone was seen more than once but under ten times. Antigen specificity is unknown. The PCR contained 60 Vbeta and 13 Jbeta primers. The method was immunoSEQ multiplex PCR; TCRdb's version includes in-frame clones alone and lacks a portion of them. The sample includes just over 95,000 clones, about 76% of them seen just once. The sample comprised PBMCs. This TCR came from a human donor in good health.

Written as DNA, the CDR3 is TGTGCCAGCACGGCGGGGGGTTACACTGAAGCTTTCTTT. Translation gives CASTAGGYTEAFF. The chain uses TRBV6-5 and TRBJ1-1; TRBD1 is a possible D gene (5 bases). Germline assignment: CDR1 MNHEY and CDR2 SVGAGI. V was pared by 7 bases and J by 3 bases, with 12 bases between. CDR3 length: 13 amino acids.